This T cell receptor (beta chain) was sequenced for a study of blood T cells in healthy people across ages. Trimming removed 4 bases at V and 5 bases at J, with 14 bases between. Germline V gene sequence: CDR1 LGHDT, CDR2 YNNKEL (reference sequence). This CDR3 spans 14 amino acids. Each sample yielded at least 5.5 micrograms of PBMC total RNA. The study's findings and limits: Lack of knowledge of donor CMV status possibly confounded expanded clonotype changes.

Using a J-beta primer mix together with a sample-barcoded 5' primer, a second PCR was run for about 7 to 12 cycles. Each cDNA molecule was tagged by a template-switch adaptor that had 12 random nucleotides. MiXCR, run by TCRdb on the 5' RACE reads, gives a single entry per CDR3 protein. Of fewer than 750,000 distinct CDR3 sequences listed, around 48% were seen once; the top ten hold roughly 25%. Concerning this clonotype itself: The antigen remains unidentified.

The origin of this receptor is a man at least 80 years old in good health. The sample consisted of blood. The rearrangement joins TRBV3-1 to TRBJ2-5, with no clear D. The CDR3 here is CASSPSFTQETQYF. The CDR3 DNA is TGTGCCAGCAGCCCCAGTTTCACGCAGGAGACCCAGTACTTC.